This T cell receptor (beta chain) was identified in a study of CD8+ T cells in alopecia areata. For the study at large: Patients given treatment had severity scored by the percentage of scalp area affected. Points from the study as a whole: Normal skin's resident alphabeta T cells are also sequenced in scalp samples. Having one nonresponder leaves uncertain how baseline CD8+ expansion relates to response.

Treatment defined: oral pan-JAK inhibitor, 5-10 mg twice daily. The researchers isolated CD4+ and CD8+ T cells from PBMCs by sorting. The CDR3 is 14 amino acids. Per the germline V gene, CDR1 is MNHNY and CDR2 is SVGAGI (reference sequence). J lost 9 bases, V lost 9 bases, and 9 bases had no gene match. To note about this clone: The target antigen is unknown.

RNA extraction and reverse transcription yielded cDNA as sequencing template. Using immunoSEQ multiplex PCR, the repertoire was profiled, and TCRdb retains in-frame clones only, with some absent. The table shows about 160,000 clones, with under 70% occurring only once. This chain connects TRBV6-6 to TRBJ1-6; 9 bases line up with TRBD1. The receptor was derived from a human donor with alopecia areata. The material was CD4+ T cells sorted from blood, obtained at week 4, from a patient treated with tofacitinib. CDR3 nucleotide sequence: TGTGCCAGTCTGACCGGGACAGGGTCTTCACCCCTCCACTTT. It encodes CASLTGTGSSPLHF.